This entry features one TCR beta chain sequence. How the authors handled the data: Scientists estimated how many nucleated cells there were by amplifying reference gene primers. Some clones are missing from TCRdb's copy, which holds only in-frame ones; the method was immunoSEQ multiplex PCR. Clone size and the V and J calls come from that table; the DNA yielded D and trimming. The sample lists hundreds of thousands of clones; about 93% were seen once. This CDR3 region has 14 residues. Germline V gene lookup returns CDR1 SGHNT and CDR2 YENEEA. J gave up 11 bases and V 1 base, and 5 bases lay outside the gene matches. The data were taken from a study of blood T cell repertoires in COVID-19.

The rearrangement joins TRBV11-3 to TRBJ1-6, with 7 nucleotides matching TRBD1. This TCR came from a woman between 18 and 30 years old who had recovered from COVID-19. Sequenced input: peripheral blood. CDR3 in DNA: TGTGCCAGCAGCTTAGCCCAACAGGGGACACCCCTCCACTTT. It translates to CASSLAQQGTPLHF. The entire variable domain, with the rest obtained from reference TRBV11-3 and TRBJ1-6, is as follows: EAGVVQSPRYKIIEKKQPVAFWCNPISGHNTLYWYLQNLGQGPELLIRYENEEAVDDSQLPKDRFSAERLKGVDSTLKIQPAELGDSAVYLCASSLAQQGTPLHFGNGTRLTVT.